Listed below are T cell receptor beta chains from one sample, sequenced in a study of blood T cell repertoires in COVID-19. The assay was immunoSEQ multiplex PCR, and TCRdb's table has in-frame clones only and misses some. The table has a few hundred thousand clones, under 90% seen once. The sequenced material came from peripheral blood. These receptors were obtained from a woman aged 40-49 years who had recovered from COVID-19. Both conserved end residues are part of each CDR3. A D gene is named only where the DNA matches it firmly. Expanded clones are given a class, and other clones once, few, many or no size at all.

D	V	J	size	CDR3	DNA
-	TRBV7-2	TRBJ1-3	-	CASSLILNTIYF	TGTGCCAGCAGCTTAATCCTAAACACCATATATTTT
-	TRBV3-1/TRBV3-2	TRBJ1-6	-	CASGELSYNSPLHF	TGTGCCAGCGGAGAACTGAGCTATAATTCACCCCTCCACTTT
TRBD1	TRBV5-4	TRBJ1-2	-	CASSFVAGGTVNYGYTF	TGTGCCAGCAGCTTCGTGGCAGGGGGTACCGTGAACTATGGCTACACCTTC
-	TRBV29-1	TRBJ1-1	few	CSSREGTEAFF	TGCAGCTCTCGGGAGGGCACTGAAGCTTTCTTT
TRBD2	TRBV13	TRBJ2-7	-	CASSLRTSGAYEQYF	TGTGCCAGCAGCCTGCGGACTAGCGGTGCCTACGAGCAGTACTTC
TRBD2	TRBV12-3/TRBV12-4	TRBJ2-4	-	CASSPNSGRQYF	TGTGCCAGCAGTCCGAATAGCGGGAGACAGTACTTC
-	TRBV29-1	TRBJ1-1	few	CSAAPGSVTEAFF	TGCAGCGCCGCCCCGGGGTCGGTCACTGAAGCTTTCTTT
TRBD1	TRBV5-4	TRBJ2-5	-	CASSLQGAFEETQYF	TGTGCCAGCAGCTTGCAGGGGGCGTTTGAAGAGACCCAGTACTTC
-	TRBV4-1	TRBJ1-1	-	CASSPDGANTEAFF	TGCGCCAGCAGCCCAGACGGAGCGAACACTGAAGCTTTCTTT
-	TRBV30	TRBJ2-3	-	CAWREGPNTDTQYF	TGTGCCTGGAGGGAGGGCCCAAACACAGATACGCAGTATTTT
-	TRBV30	TRBJ2-5	-	CAWVGGETQYF	TGTGCCTGGGTAGGAGGGGAGACCCAGTACTTC
-	TRBV5-1	TRBJ2-5	-	CASSPLGEGRRETQYF	TGCGCCAGCAGCCCCCTGGGCGAGGGTCGTAGGGAGACCCAGTACTTC
-	TRBV2	TRBJ2-5	-	CASSGAETQYF	TGTGCCAGCAGTGGGGCGGAGACCCAGTACTTC
TRBD1	TRBV14	TRBJ2-2	-	CASSFSGHRGGTGELFF	TGTGCCAGCAGCTTCTCTGGGCACAGGGGTGGCACCGGGGAGCTGTTTTTT
-	TRBV3-1/TRBV3-2	TRBJ1-5	-	CASSQEGSSNQPQHF	TGTGCCAGCAGCCAAGAGGGCAGCAGCAATCAGCCCCAGCATTTT
-	TRBV5-1	TRBJ1-1	-	CASSSVEPGTEAFF	TGCGCCAGCAGTTCGGTAGAGCCGGGCACTGAAGCTTTCTTT
TRBD1	TRBV4-1	TRBJ2-1	-	CASTEVVQGKSDEQFF	TGCGCCAGCACCGAGGTTGTACAGGGGAAAAGCGATGAGCAGTTCTTC
-	TRBV2	TRBJ2-2	-	CASSGLAGTGELFF	TGTGCCAGCAGTGGGCTAGCTGGGACCGGGGAGCTGTTTTTT
TRBD1	TRBV18	TRBJ1-1	-	CASSPTGQGSEAFF	TGTGCCAGCTCACCGACTGGACAGGGGTCTGAAGCTTTCTTT
TRBD2	TRBV27	TRBJ2-7	-	CASSVGGTTYEQYF	TGTGCCAGCTCAGTGGGGGGGACCACCTACGAGCAGTACTTC
TRBD2	TRBV5-1	TRBJ2-1	-	CASSLGTSGREEQFF	TGCGCCAGCAGCTTGGGTACTAGCGGGAGGGAGGAGCAGTTCTTC
TRBD2	TRBV7-9	TRBJ2-1	once	CASRESGRAVSYNEQFF	TGTGCCAGCAGAGAGAGCGGGAGGGCCGTCTCCTACAATGAGCAGTTCTTC
TRBD2	TRBV5-1	TRBJ2-7	-	CASSSSGNPYEQYF	TGCGCCAGCAGCTCTAGCGGGAACCCCTACGAGCAGTACTTC
TRBD1	TRBV6-5	TRBJ1-5	-	CASSAGTGNQPQHF	TGTGCCAGCAGCGCAGGGACAGGGAATCAGCCCCAGCATTTT
TRBD2	TRBV5-5	TRBJ2-7	once	CASSWTDGGSYEQYF	TGTGCCAGCAGCTGGACCGACGGGGGGTCCTACGAGCAGTACTTC
-	TRBV4-1	TRBJ2-5	-	CASSPLPWTVQETQYF	TGCGCCAGCAGCCCGCTGCCATGGACAGTCCAAGAGACCCAGTACTTC